The entry below gives a single T cell receptor beta chain sequence along with its context. The antigen remains undetermined. These data originate in a study of cytomegalovirus exposure and HLA in healthy donors. Vbeta (60) and Jbeta (13) primers were used in the PCR. Sequenced by immunoSEQ multiplex PCR; TCRdb stores in-frame clones only, minus some. The sample carries around 170,000 clones, roughly 85% recorded once. Every donor was a healthy person donating bone marrow. The germline CDR1 and CDR2 sequences are MGHRA and YSYEKL. V shed 11 bases and J shed 5 bases, with 9 bases lying between them. CDR3 length: 11 residues. Notes on the study in general: Across donors, presence/absence analyses took sequencing depth to be roughly uniform. The authors enumerated roughly 160 TCR beta chains as linked to cytomegalovirus. Three CMV-associated chains proved CMV antigen-specific in vitro.

Sequencing was carried out using PBMCs. The receptor's source is a woman in her forties in good health and CMV-seronegative. The chain couples TRBV4-1 to TRBJ1-4; D ambiguous. CDR3 bases: TGCGCCTCAACAGAAAATGAAAAACTGTTTTTT. This codes for CASTENEKLFF.